A selection of T cell receptor beta chains follows, all from one sample in a study of T cell responses to AZD1222 COVID-19 vaccine. Profiled with immunoSEQ multiplex PCR; TCRdb holds only in-frame clones, not every one. This sample has some 100,000 clones; about 87% occur once, and the top ten carry 3.3%. The sample consisted of peripheral blood, taken on day 0 of AZD1222 vaccination. The receptors shown here come from an adult in good health. The CDR3 runs from the conserved cysteine through the conserved F or W. The order of the fields is D gene, V gene, J gene, clone size, CDR3 length, CDR3 protein, CDR3 DNA. D genes are given only for firm matches. Size tells how often a clone was seen (once, few, many) or the class of an expanded clone, and some rows leave it out.

d_call: .
v_call: TRBV14
j_call: TRBJ1-1
clone_size: .
cdr3_length: 13
cdr3_aa: CASSYTRNTEAFF
cdr3_nt: TGTGCCAGCAGCTACACACGGAACACTGAAGCTTTCTTT

d_call: .
v_call: TRBV15
j_call: TRBJ2-5
clone_size: .
cdr3_length: 13
cdr3_aa: CATSKTMQETQYF
cdr3_nt: TGTGCCACCAGCAAGACAATGCAAGAGACCCAGTACTTC

d_call: .
v_call: TRBV7-2
j_call: TRBJ2-1
clone_size: few
cdr3_length: 13
cdr3_aa: CASSLGDRNEQFF
cdr3_nt: TGTGCCAGCAGCTTGGGGGACCGCAATGAGCAGTTCTTC

d_call: .
v_call: TRBV19
j_call: TRBJ1-5
clone_size: .
cdr3_length: 15
cdr3_aa: CASSIDWGIGQPQHF
cdr3_nt: TGTGCCAGTAGTATAGATTGGGGGATTGGTCAGCCCCAGCATTTT

d_call: .
v_call: TRBV7-2
j_call: TRBJ1-2
clone_size: .
cdr3_length: 14
cdr3_aa: CASSVGRTLYGYTF
cdr3_nt: TGTGCCAGCAGCGTGGGACGGACACTCTATGGCTACACCTTC

d_call: TRBD1
v_call: TRBV6-5
j_call: TRBJ1-2
clone_size: .
cdr3_length: 13
cdr3_aa: CASSRDRDYGYTF
cdr3_nt: TGTGCCAGCAGTCGGGACAGGGACTATGGCTACACCTTC

d_call: .
v_call: TRBV5-1
j_call: TRBJ1-3
clone_size: .
cdr3_length: 16
cdr3_aa: CASSLDGASSGNTIYF
cdr3_nt: TGCGCCAGCAGCTTGGACGGGGCCAGCTCTGGAAACACCATATATTTT

d_call: .
v_call: TRBV18
j_call: TRBJ1-4
clone_size: .
cdr3_length: 19
cdr3_aa: CASSPPTGGADATNEKLFF
cdr3_nt: TGTGCCAGCTCACCGCCGACCGGGGGGGCTGATGCAACTAATGAAAAACTGTTTTTT

d_call: .
v_call: TRBV5-1
j_call: TRBJ1-4
clone_size: .
cdr3_length: 13
cdr3_aa: CASSLRTDEKLFF
cdr3_nt: TGCGCCAGCAGCTTACGAACGGATGAAAAACTGTTTTTT

d_call: .
v_call: TRBV29-1
j_call: TRBJ1-1
clone_size: .
cdr3_length: 15
cdr3_aa: CSVVITGTPATEAFF
cdr3_nt: TGCAGCGTTGTTATTACCGGGACCCCGGCCACTGAAGCTTTCTTT

d_call: TRBD2
v_call: TRBV5-5
j_call: TRBJ2-7
clone_size: .
cdr3_length: 15
cdr3_aa: CASSLFSGGAGEQYF
cdr3_nt: TGTGCCAGCAGCTTGTTCAGCGGGGGGGCCGGGGAGCAGTACTTC

d_call: TRBD1
v_call: TRBV6-5
j_call: TRBJ1-2
clone_size: once
cdr3_length: 16
cdr3_aa: CASSYRWDSVNYGYTF
cdr3_nt: TGTGCCAGCAGTTACCGCTGGGACAGTGTGAACTATGGCTACACCTTC

d_call: .
v_call: TRBV5-1
j_call: TRBJ1-2
clone_size: .
cdr3_length: 13
cdr3_aa: CASSPTGDYGYTF
cdr3_nt: TGCGCCAGCAGCCCGACAGGCGATTATGGCTACACCTTC

d_call: .
v_call: TRBV5-1
j_call: TRBJ2-3
clone_size: .
cdr3_length: 15
cdr3_aa: CASSLQGPFTDTQYF
cdr3_nt: TGCGCCAGCAGCTTGCAGGGCCCCTTCACAGATACGCAGTATTTT

d_call: TRBD1
v_call: TRBV27
j_call: TRBJ1-2
clone_size: .
cdr3_length: 15
cdr3_aa: CASSPTTGVIYGYTF
cdr3_nt: TGTGCCAGCAGCCCAACGACAGGGGTAATCTATGGCTACACCTTC

d_call: .
v_call: TRBV18
j_call: TRBJ2-4
clone_size: .
cdr3_length: 13
cdr3_aa: CASSPPVRNIQYF
cdr3_nt: TGTGCCAGCTCACCACCGGTCCGAAACATTCAGTACTTC

d_call: .
v_call: TRBV28
j_call: TRBJ1-6
clone_size: .
cdr3_length: 14
cdr3_aa: CASSLRGYNSPLHF
cdr3_nt: TGTGCCAGCAGTTTAAGAGGTTATAATTCACCCCTCCACTTT

d_call: .
v_call: TRBV3-1/TRBV3-2
j_call: TRBJ2-7
clone_size: .
cdr3_length: 11
cdr3_aa: CASSQDVEQYF
cdr3_nt: TGTGCCAGCAGCCAAGACGTCGAGCAGTACTTC

d_call: .
v_call: TRBV5-5
j_call: TRBJ1-2
clone_size: .
cdr3_length: 13
cdr3_aa: CASSRVGGNGYTF
cdr3_nt: TGTGCCAGCAGCCGGGTGGGAGGTAATGGCTACACCTTC

d_call: .
v_call: TRBV3-1/TRBV3-2
j_call: TRBJ1-5
clone_size: once
cdr3_length: 14
cdr3_aa: CASSLRGSNQPQHF
cdr3_nt: TGTGCCAGCAGTCTAAGAGGGAGCAATCAGCCCCAGCATTTT

d_call: .
v_call: TRBV28
j_call: TRBJ1-2
clone_size: .
cdr3_length: 16
cdr3_aa: CASSLEAPTGSGGYTF
cdr3_nt: TGTGCCAGCAGTTTAGAGGCCCCCACAGGGTCTGGGGGCTACACCTTC

d_call: .
v_call: TRBV7-9
j_call: TRBJ2-7
clone_size: .
cdr3_length: 13
cdr3_aa: CASSPRSAGEQYF
cdr3_nt: TGTGCCAGCAGCCCCCGGTCTGCGGGTGAGCAGTACTTC

d_call: TRBD2
v_call: TRBV5-1
j_call: TRBJ2-2
clone_size: .
cdr3_length: 15
cdr3_aa: CASRSSGGHTGELFF
cdr3_nt: TGCGCCAGCAGGTCTAGCGGGGGTCACACCGGGGAGCTGTTTTTT

d_call: TRBD2
v_call: TRBV7-2
j_call: TRBJ2-1
clone_size: .
cdr3_length: 16
cdr3_aa: CASSLEPSGAYNEQFF
cdr3_nt: TGTGCCAGCAGCTTAGAACCTAGCGGGGCATACAATGAGCAGTTCTTC

d_call: .
v_call: TRBV7-6
j_call: TRBJ1-3
clone_size: .
cdr3_length: 14
cdr3_aa: CASSLDGGGNTIYF
cdr3_nt: TGTGCCAGCAGCTTAGATGGCGGGGGAAACACCATATATTTT

d_call: .
v_call: TRBV15
j_call: TRBJ2-6
clone_size: .
cdr3_length: 17
cdr3_aa: CATSRAPLGAGANVLTF
cdr3_nt: TGTGCCACCAGCAGAGCGCCGTTAGGGGCTGGGGCCAACGTCCTGACTTTC

d_call: .
v_call: TRBV3-1/TRBV3-2
j_call: TRBJ1-2
clone_size: .
cdr3_length: 14
cdr3_aa: CASSQAAGTMGYTF
cdr3_nt: TGTGCCAGCAGCCAAGCGGCAGGGACTATGGGCTACACCTTC

d_call: .
v_call: TRBV7-6
j_call: TRBJ2-1
clone_size: .
cdr3_length: 13
cdr3_aa: CASSSTMGNEQFF
cdr3_nt: TGTGCCAGCAGCTCCACCATGGGCAATGAGCAGTTCTTC

d_call: .
v_call: TRBV29-1
j_call: TRBJ2-4
clone_size: .
cdr3_length: 13
cdr3_aa: CSVLELAKNIQYF
cdr3_nt: TGCAGCGTGTTGGAGCTAGCCAAAAACATTCAGTACTTC

d_call: TRBD1
v_call: TRBV30
j_call: TRBJ1-2
clone_size: few
cdr3_length: 14
cdr3_aa: CAWGIGTVFRGYTF
cdr3_nt: TGTGCCTGGGGGATTGGGACAGTGTTTAGAGGCTACACCTTC

d_call: .
v_call: TRBV5-1
j_call: TRBJ2-3
clone_size: .
cdr3_length: 13
cdr3_aa: CASSLPSTDTQYF
cdr3_nt: TGCGCCAGCAGCTTACCAAGCACAGATACGCAGTATTTT

d_call: .
v_call: TRBV3-1/TRBV3-2
j_call: TRBJ2-7
clone_size: .
cdr3_length: 11
cdr3_aa: CASRGSGEQYF
cdr3_nt: TGTGCCAGCAGGGGCTCAGGGGAGCAGTACTTC

d_call: .
v_call: TRBV6-2/TRBV6-3
j_call: TRBJ1-1
clone_size: few
cdr3_length: 13
cdr3_aa: CASSYTGGVEAFF
cdr3_nt: TGTGCCAGCAGTTATACTGGGGGTGTCGAAGCTTTCTTT

d_call: .
v_call: TRBV7-2
j_call: TRBJ1-1
clone_size: .
cdr3_length: 13
cdr3_aa: CASSLRAGSEAFF
cdr3_nt: TGTGCCAGCAGCTTACGGGCAGGGTCCGAAGCTTTCTTT

d_call: .
v_call: TRBV13
j_call: TRBJ1-2
clone_size: few
cdr3_length: 16
cdr3_aa: CASSSAGRSRVDGYTF
cdr3_nt: TGTGCCAGCAGCTCGGCAGGGCGGTCCCGGGTAGATGGCTACACCTTC

d_call: TRBD1
v_call: TRBV19
j_call: TRBJ2-2
clone_size: .
cdr3_length: 17
cdr3_aa: CASTVFGQGDYTGELFF
cdr3_nt: TGTGCCAGTACGGTTTTTGGACAGGGAGACTACACCGGGGAGCTGTTTTTT

d_call: .
v_call: TRBV5-1
j_call: TRBJ2-5
clone_size: .
cdr3_length: 14
cdr3_aa: CASSLVGGQETQYF
cdr3_nt: TGCGCCAGCAGCTTGGTGGGCGGCCAAGAGACCCAGTACTTC

d_call: .
v_call: TRBV18
j_call: TRBJ1-6
clone_size: .
cdr3_length: 14
cdr3_aa: CASSLSEYNSPLHF
cdr3_nt: TGTGCCAGCTCACTTTCTGAATATAATTCACCCCTCCACTTT

d_call: .
v_call: TRBV4-3
j_call: TRBJ1-3
clone_size: .
cdr3_length: 16
cdr3_aa: CASSQDLYLSGNTIYF
cdr3_nt: TGCGCCAGCAGCCAAGATCTGTACCTCTCTGGAAACACCATATATTTT